Sequencing of this T cell receptor beta chain was carried out in a study of cytomegalovirus exposure and HLA in healthy donors. The data were produced by immunoSEQ multiplex PCR, yet TCRdb's version contains in-frame clones alone and is incomplete. The sample yields about 150,000 clones, approximately 88% seen once. Losses at the gene ends were 6 bases for V and 6 bases for J; bases not matched to a gene: 6. Germline CDR1 reads MNHEY; CDR2 reads SVGAGI. This CDR3 spans 13 amino acids. This rearrangement joins TRBV6-5 to TRBJ2-7; 9 bases map to TRBD1. Sequencing was performed on PBMCs. The receptor comes from a woman younger than 35 in good health and CMV-seropositive. As DNA, the CDR3 is TGTGCCAGCAGGTGGGACAGGGCACTCGAGCAGTACTTC. Its protein is CASRWDRALEQYF.